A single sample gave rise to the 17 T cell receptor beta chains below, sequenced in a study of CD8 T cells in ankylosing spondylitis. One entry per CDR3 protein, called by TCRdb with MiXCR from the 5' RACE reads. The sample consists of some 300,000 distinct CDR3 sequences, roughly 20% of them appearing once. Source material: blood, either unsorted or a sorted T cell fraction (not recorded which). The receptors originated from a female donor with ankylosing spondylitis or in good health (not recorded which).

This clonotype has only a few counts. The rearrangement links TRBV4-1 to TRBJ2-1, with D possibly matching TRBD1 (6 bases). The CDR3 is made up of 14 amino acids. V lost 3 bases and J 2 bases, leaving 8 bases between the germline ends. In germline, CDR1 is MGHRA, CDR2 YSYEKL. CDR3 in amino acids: CASSQGATYNEQFF. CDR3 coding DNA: TGCGCCAGCAGCCAGGGGGCTACCTACAATGAGCAGTTCTTC.

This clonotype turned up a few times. For the CDR3, the DNA is TGTGCCAGCAGCCAAGGCCGGGGGGCGACAGCGCTGAAGGCCAATGAGCAGTTCTTC. Amino acids: CASSQGRGATALKANEQFF. The chain combines TRBV4-2 with TRBJ2-1; D is perhaps TRBD2 (7 bases). CDR1 is LGHNA and CDR2 is YNFKEQ in the germline V gene. The ends were cut back, 1 base at V and 6 bases at J, with 25 bases in the middle. The CDR3 is 19 residues long.

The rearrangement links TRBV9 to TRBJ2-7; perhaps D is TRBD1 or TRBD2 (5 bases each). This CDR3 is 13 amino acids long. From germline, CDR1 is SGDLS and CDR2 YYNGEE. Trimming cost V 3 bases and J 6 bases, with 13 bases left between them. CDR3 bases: TGTGCCAGCAGCGCGGGGCAGTCCGGCGAGCAGTACTTC. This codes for CASSAGQSGEQYF.

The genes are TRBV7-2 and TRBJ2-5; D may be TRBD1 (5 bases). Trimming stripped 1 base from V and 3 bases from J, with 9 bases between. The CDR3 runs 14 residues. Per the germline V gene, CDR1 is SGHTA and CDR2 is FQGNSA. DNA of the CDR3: TGTGCCAGCAGCTTAGTCTGGGGCGAAGAGACCCAGTACTTC. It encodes CASSLVWGEETQYF. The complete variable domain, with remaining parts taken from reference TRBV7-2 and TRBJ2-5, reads GAGVSQSPSNKVTEKGKDVELRCDPISGHTALYWYRQSLGQGLEFLIYFQGNSAPDKSGLPSDRFSAERTGGSVSTLTIQRTQQEDSAVYLCASSLVWGEETQYFGPGTRLLVL.

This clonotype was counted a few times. This CDR3 reads CASSITLEGETQYF. DNA for the CDR3: TGTGCCAGCAGCATAACACTGGAGGGAGAGACCCAGTACTTC. The chain employs TRBV6-1 and TRBJ2-5; D may be TRBD2 (6 bases). This CDR3 comprises 14 residues. CDR1 and CDR2 (germline): MNHNS, SASEGT. The V end was cut by 6 bases, the J end by 4 bases, with 15 bases between.

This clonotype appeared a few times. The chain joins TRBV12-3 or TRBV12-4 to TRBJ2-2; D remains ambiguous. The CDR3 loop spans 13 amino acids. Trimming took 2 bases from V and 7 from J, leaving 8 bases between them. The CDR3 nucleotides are TGTGCCAGCAGTTTAAAGTTTGGCGGGGAGCTGTTTTTT. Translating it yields CASSLKFGGELFF.

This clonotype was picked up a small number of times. DNA of the CDR3: TGTGCCAGCAGCGCCCCGGGACAGACCTACGAGCAGTACTTC. This sequence encodes CASSAPGQTYEQYF. The chain has TRBV7-2 and TRBJ2-7, with 7 bases lining up with TRBD1. The J segment lost 2 bases and the V segment lost 5 bases, leaving 6 bases of the junction unmatched. The CDR3 length is 14 residues. Germline CDR1 and CDR2: SGHTA and FQGNSA.

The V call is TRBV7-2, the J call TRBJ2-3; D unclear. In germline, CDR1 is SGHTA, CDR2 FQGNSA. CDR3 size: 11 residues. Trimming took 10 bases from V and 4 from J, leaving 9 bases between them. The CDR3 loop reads CATRDADTQYF. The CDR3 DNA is TGTGCCACCCGAGACGCAGATACGCAGTATTTT.

The CDR3 DNA reads as TGTGCCACCAGTGAGGGTGCAACTAATGAAAAACTGTTTTTT. This encodes CATSEGATNEKLFF. V gene TRBV24-1 combines with J gene TRBJ1-4; D unclear. CDR3 length: 14 residues. Germline CDR1 is KGHDR and CDR2 is SFDVKD. Trimming took off 4 bases at V and 0 bases at J, with 5 bases between the two ends.

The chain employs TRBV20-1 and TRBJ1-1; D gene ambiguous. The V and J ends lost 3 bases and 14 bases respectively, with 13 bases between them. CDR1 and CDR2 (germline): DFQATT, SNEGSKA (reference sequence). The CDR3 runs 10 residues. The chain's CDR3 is CSASRKGLFF. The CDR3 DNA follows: TGCAGTGCTAGCCGAAAGGGCCTCTTCTTT.

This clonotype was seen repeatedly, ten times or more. CDR3 residues: CASSAGTGLSPLHF. The DNA of the CDR3 is TGTGCCAGCAGCGCCGGGACAGGGCTTTCACCCCTCCACTTT. The rearrangement uses TRBV25-1 and TRBJ1-6, with 9 positions matching TRBD1. CDR1 is MGHDK and CDR2 is SYGVNS in the germline V gene. Trimming cost V 6 bases and J 9 bases; bases outside gene matches: 6. This CDR3 comprises 14 residues.

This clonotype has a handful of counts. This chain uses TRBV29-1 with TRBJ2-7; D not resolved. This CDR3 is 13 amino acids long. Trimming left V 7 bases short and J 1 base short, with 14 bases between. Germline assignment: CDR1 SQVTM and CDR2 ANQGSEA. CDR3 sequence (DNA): TGCAGCGCCCAAGGTGTCTTTTCCTACGAGCAGTACTTC. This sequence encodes CSAQGVFSYEQYF.

The CDR3 DNA is TGTGCCAGCAGCGTAGCTGAAGGGGGCTCCTACAATGAGCAGTTCTTC. It codes for CASSVAEGGSYNEQFF. The rearrangement uses TRBV9 and TRBJ2-1; D may be TRBD1 (6 bases). There are 16 residues in the CDR3. CDR1 SGDLS and CDR2 YYNGEE come from the germline V gene. The germline V and J ends were trimmed by 0 bases and 0 bases, with 10 bases remaining between them.

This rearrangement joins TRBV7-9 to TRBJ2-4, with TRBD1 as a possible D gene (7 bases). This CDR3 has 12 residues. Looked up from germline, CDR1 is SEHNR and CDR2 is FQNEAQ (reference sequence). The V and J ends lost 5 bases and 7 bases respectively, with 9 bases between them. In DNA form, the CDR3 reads TGTGCCAGCAGCCCAGGGGGGAACATTCAGTACTTC. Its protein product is CASSPGGNIQYF. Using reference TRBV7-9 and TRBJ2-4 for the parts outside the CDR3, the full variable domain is DTGVSQNPRHKITKRGQNVTFRCDPISEHNRLYWYRQTLGQGPEFLTYFQNEAQLEKSRLLSDRFSAERPKGSFSTLEIQRTEQGDSAMYLCASSPGGNIQYFGAGTRLSVL.

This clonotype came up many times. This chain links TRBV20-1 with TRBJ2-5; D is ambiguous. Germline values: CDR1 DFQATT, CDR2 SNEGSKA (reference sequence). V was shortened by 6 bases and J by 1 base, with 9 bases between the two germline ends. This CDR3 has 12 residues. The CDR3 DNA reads TGCAGTGCCCCAGCCGGCCAAGAGACCCAGTACTTC. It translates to CSAPAGQETQYF.

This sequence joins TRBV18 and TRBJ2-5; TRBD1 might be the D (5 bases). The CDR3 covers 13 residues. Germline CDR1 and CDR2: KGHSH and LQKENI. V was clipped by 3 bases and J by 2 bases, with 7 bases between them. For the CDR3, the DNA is TGTGCCAGCTCACCGGACATTCAAGAGACCCAGTACTTC. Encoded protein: CASSPDIQETQYF. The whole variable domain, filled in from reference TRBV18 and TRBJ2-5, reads NAGVMQNPRHLVRRRGQEARLRCSPMKGHSHVYWYRQLPEEGLKFMVYLQKENIIDESGMPKERFSAEFPKEGPSILRIQQVVRGDSAAYFCASSPDIQETQYFGPGTRLLVL.

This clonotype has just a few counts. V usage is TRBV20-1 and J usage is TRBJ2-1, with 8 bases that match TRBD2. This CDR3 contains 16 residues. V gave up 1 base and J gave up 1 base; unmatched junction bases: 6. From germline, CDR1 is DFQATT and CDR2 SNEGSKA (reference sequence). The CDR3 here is CSARGVAGRSYNEQFF. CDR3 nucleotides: TGCAGTGCTAGAGGGGTAGCGGGAAGGTCCTACAATGAGCAGTTCTTC.